One T cell receptor (beta chain) is described in this entry. Repertoires were generated with immunoSEQ multiplex PCR, while TCRdb's copy carries only in-frame clones and drops some. The repertoire holds 95,000 to 150,000 clones, with about 88% as singletons. This CDR3 has 14 residues. Germline CDR1 and CDR2: LNHDA and SQIVND (reference sequence). Trimming removed 4 bases at V and 1 base at J, with 10 bases between. The sample comes from a study of blood T cell repertoires in COVID-19. This TCR was recovered from an elderly woman with acute or convalescent COVID-19. Sequencing used peripheral blood. V is TRBV19 and J is TRBJ2-5; a possible D gene is TRBD1 (6 bases). The CDR3 DNA reads TGTGCCAGTAGTACAAACAGGGTCCAAGAGACCCAGTACTTC. Encoded protein: CASSTNRVQETQYF.